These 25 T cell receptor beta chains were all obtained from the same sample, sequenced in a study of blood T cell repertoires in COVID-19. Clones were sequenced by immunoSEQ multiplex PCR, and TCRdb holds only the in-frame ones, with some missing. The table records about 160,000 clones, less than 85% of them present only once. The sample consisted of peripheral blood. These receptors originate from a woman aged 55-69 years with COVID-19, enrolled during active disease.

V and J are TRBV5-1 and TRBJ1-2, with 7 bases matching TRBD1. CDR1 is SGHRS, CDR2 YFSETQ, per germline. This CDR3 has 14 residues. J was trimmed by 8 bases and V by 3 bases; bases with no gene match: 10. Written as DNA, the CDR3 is TGCGCCAGCAGCTCGGAAGGGACAGTACAGGGCTACACCTTC. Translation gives CASSSEGTVQGYTF.

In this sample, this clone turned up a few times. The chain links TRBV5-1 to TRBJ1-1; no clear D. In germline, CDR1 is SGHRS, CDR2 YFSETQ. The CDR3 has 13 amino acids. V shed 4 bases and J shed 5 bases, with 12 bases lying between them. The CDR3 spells CASSRQVVTEAFF. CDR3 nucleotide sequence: TGCGCCAGCAGCCGTCAGGTGGTTACTGAAGCTTTCTTT.

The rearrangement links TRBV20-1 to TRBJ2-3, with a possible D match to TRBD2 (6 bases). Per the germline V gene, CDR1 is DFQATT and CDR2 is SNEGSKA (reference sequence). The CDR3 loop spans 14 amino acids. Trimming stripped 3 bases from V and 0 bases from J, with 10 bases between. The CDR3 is CSASGRESTDTQYF. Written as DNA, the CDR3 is TGCAGTGCTAGTGGACGGGAGAGCACAGATACGCAGTATTTT.

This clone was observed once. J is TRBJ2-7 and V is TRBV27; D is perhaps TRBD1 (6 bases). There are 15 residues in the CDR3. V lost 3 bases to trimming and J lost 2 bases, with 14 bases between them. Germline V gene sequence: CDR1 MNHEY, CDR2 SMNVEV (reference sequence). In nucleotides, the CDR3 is TGTGCCAGCAGTTTGTCCGGGACACGGACCTACGAGCAGTACTTC. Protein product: CASSLSGTRTYEQYF.

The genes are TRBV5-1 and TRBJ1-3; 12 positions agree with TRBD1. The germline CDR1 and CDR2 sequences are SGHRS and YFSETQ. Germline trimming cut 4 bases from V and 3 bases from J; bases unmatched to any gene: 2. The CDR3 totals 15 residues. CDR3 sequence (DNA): TGCGCCAGCAGCGGGACAGGGGGCGATGGAAACACCATATATTTT. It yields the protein CASSGTGGDGNTIYF.

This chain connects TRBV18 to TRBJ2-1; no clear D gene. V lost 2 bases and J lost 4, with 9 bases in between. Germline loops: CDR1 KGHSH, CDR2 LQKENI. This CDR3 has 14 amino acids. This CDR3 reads CASSPANTYNEQFF. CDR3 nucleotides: TGTGCCAGCTCACCAGCCAACACGTACAATGAGCAGTTCTTC. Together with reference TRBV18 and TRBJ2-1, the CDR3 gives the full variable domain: NAGVMQNPRHLVRRRGQEARLRCSPMKGHSHVYWYRQLPEEGLKFMVYLQKENIIDESGMPKERFSAEFPKEGPSILRIQQVVRGDSAAYFCASSPANTYNEQFFGPGTRLTVL.

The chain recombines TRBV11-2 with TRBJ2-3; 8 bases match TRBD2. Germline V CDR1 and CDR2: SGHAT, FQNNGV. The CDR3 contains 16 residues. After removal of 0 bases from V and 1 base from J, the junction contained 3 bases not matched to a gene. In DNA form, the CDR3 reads TGTGCCAGCAGCTTAGAGGCCGGGGGGGGCACAGATACGCAGTATTTT. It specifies CASSLEAGGGTDTQYF. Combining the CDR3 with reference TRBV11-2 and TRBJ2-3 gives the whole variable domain EAGVAQSPRYKIIEKRQSVAFWCNPISGHATLYWYQQILGQGPKLLIQFQNNGVVDDSQLPKDRFSAERLKGVDSTLKIQPAKLEDSAVYLCASSLEAGGGTDTQYFGPGTRLTVL.

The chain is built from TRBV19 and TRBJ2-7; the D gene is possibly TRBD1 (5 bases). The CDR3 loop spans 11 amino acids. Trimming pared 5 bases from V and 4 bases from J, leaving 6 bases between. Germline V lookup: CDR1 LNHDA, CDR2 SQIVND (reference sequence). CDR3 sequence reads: CASSPGYEQYF. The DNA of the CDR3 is TGTGCCAGTAGTCCAGGGTACGAGCAGTACTTC. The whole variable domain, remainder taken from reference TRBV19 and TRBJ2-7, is DGGITQSPKYLFRKEGQNVTLSCEQNLNHDAMYWYRQDPGQGLRLIYYSQIVNDFQKGDIAEGYSVSREKKESFPLTVTSAQKNPTAFYLCASSPGYEQYFGPGTRLTVT.

The CDR3 DNA sequence: TGCGCCAGCAGCTCGGGACTAGCGGGAGACTCCTACAATGAGCAGTTCTTC. It codes for CASSSGLAGDSYNEQFF. V gene TRBV5-1 combines with J gene TRBJ2-1; 14 bases agree with TRBD2. Trimming at V came to 3 bases and at J to 0 bases, leaving 2 bases not matched to a gene. The V gene's germline CDR1 is SGHRS and CDR2 YFSETQ. The CDR3 spans 17 residues.

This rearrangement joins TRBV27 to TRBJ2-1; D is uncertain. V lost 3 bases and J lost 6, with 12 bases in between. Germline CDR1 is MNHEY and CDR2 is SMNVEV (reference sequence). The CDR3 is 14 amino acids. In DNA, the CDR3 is TGTGCCAGCAGTTTGAGATTCACGGGCAATGAGCAGTTCTTC. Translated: CASSLRFTGNEQFF.

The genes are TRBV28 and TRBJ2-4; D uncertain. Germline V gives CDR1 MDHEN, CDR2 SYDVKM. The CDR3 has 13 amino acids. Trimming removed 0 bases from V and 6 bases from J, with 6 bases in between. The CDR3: CASSLWAPNIQYF. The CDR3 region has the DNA TGTGCCAGCAGTTTATGGGCTCCAAACATTCAGTACTTC.

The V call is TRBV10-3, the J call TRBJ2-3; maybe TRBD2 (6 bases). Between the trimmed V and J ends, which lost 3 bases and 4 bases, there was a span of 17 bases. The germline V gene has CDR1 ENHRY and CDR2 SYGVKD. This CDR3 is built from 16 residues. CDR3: CAISDSGRGGADTQYF. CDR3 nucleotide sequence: TGTGCCATCAGTGACTCGGGAAGGGGAGGCGCAGATACGCAGTATTTT.

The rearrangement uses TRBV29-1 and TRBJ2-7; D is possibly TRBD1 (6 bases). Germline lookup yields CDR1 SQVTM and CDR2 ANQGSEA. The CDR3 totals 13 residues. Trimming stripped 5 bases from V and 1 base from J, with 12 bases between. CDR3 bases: TGCAGCGTTTACTTCAGGGGTTCCTACGAGCAGTACTTC. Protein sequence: CSVYFRGSYEQYF.

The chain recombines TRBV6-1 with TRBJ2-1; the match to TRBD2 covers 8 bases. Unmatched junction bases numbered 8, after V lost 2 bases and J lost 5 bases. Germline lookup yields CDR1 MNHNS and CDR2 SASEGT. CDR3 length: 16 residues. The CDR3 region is CASSEFGGAMDNEQFF. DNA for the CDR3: TGTGCCAGCAGTGAATTCGGGGGGGCCATGGACAATGAGCAGTTCTTC.

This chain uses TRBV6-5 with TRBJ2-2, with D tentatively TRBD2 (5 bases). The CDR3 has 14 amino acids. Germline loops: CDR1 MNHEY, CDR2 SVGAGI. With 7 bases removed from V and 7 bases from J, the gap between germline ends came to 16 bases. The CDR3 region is CASIVMGEVGELFF. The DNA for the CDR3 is TGTGCCAGCATTGTTATGGGAGAGGTCGGGGAGCTGTTTTTT.

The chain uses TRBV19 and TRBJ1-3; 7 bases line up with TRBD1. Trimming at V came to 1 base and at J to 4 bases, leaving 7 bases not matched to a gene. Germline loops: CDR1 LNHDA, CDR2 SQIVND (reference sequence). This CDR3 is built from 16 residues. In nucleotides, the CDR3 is TGTGCCAGTAGTATAGGCCGGGACAGTTCAGGAAACACCATATATTTT. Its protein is CASSIGRDSSGNTIYF. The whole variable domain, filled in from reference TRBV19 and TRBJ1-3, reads DGGITQSPKYLFRKEGQNVTLSCEQNLNHDAMYWYRQDPGQGLRLIYYSQIVNDFQKGDIAEGYSVSREKKESFPLTVTSAQKNPTAFYLCASSIGRDSSGNTIYFGEGSWLTVV.

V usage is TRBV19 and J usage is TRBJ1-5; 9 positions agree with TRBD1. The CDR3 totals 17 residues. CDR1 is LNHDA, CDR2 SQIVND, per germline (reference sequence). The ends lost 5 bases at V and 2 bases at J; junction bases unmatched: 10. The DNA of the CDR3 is TGTGCCAGTAGTCCCGCCGGGACAGGGCCCCGCAATCAGCCCCAGCATTTT. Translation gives CASSPAGTGPRNQPQHF.

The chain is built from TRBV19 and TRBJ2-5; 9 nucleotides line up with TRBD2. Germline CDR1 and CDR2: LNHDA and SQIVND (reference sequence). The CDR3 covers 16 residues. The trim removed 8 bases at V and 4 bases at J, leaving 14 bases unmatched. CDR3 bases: TGTGCCAGTTCGACCGGGACTAGCCTCTCAGGAGAGACCCAGTACTTC. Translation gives CASSTGTSLSGETQYF. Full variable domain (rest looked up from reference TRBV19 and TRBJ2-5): DGGITQSPKYLFRKEGQNVTLSCEQNLNHDAMYWYRQDPGQGLRLIYYSQIVNDFQKGDIAEGYSVSREKKESFPLTVTSAQKNPTAFYLCASSTGTSLSGETQYFGPGTRLLVL.

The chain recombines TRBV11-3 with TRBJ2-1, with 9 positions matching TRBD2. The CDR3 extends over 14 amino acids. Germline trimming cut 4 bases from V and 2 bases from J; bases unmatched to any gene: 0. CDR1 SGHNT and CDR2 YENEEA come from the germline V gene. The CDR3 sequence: CASSSSGAYNEQFF. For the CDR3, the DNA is TGTGCCAGCAGCTCTAGCGGGGCCTACAATGAGCAGTTCTTC.

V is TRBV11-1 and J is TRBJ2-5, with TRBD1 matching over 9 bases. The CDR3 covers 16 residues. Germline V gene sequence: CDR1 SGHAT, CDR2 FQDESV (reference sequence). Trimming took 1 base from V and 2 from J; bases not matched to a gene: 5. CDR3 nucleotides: TGTGCCAGCAGCTTAGGGGACAGGGCTCGGCAAGAGACCCAGTACTTC. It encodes CASSLGDRARQETQYF.

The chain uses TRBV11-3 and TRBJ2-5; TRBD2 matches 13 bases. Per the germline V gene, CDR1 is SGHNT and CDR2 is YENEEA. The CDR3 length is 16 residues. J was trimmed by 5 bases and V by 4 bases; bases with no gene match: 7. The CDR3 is CASSSRTSGGAETQYF. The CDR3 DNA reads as TGTGCCAGCAGCTCCCGGACTAGCGGGGGCGCTGAGACCCAGTACTTC.

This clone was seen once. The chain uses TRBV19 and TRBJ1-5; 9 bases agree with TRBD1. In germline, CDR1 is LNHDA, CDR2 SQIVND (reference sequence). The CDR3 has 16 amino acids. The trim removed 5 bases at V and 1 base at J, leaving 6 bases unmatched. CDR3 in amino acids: CASSWSGQGSNQPQHF. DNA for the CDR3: TGTGCCAGTAGTTGGAGCGGACAGGGGAGCAATCAGCCCCAGCATTTT.

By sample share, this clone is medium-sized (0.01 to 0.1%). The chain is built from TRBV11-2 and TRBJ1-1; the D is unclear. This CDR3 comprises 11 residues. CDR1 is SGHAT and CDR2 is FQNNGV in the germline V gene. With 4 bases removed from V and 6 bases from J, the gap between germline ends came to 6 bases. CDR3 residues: CASSSMSEAFF. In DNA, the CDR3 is TGTGCCAGCAGCTCTATGTCTGAAGCTTTCTTT.

CDR3 sequence reads: CASSPGGETQYF. The CDR3 DNA reads as TGTGCCAGCTCCCCGGGGGGCGAGACCCAGTACTTC. The rearrangement uses TRBV9 and TRBJ2-5; D is perhaps TRBD2 (7 bases). Trimming removed 7 bases from V and 5 bases from J, with 12 bases in between. The CDR3 extends over 12 amino acids. Germline V lookup: CDR1 SGDLS, CDR2 YYNGEE.

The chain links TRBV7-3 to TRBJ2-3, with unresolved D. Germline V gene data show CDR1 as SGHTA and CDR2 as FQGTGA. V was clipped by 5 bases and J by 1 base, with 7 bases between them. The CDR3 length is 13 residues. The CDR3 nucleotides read TGTGCCAGCAGCCCCGAGGGCACAGATACGCAGTATTTT. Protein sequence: CASSPEGTDTQYF.